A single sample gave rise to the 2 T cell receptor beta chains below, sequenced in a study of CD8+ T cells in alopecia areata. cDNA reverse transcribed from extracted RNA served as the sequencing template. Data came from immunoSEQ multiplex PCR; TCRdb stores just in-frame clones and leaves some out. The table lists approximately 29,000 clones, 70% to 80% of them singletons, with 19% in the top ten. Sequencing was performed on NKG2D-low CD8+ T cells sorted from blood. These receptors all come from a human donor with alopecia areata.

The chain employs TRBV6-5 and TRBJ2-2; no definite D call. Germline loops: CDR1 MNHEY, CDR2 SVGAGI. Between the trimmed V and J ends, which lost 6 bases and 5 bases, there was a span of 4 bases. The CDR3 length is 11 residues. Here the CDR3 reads CASRSTGELFF. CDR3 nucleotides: TGTGCCAGCAGGTCTACCGGGGAGCTGTTTTTT.

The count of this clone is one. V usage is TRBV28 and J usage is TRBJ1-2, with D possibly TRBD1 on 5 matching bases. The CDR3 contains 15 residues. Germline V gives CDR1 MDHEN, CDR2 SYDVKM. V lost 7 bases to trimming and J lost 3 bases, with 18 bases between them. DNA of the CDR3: TGTGCCAGCATTCTAGGACTCCAGGGTGACTATGGCTACACCTTC. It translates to CASILGLQGDYGYTF.